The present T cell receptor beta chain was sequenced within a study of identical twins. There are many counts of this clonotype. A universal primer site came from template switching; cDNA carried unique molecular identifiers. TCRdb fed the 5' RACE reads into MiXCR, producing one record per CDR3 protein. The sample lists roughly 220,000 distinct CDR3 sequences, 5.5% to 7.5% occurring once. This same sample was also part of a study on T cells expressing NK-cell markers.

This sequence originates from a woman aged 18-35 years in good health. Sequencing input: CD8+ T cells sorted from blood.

The CDR3 region has the DNA TGTGCCAGCAGTCCCCAGGGGGTCACAGATACGCAGTATTTT. It translates to CASSPQGVTDTQYF. V and J are TRBV12-3 or TRBV12-4 and TRBJ2-3, with 7 bases lining up with TRBD1. The CDR3 extends over 14 amino acids. The V and J ends lost 5 bases and 2 bases, in that order; junction bases with no gene match: 4.